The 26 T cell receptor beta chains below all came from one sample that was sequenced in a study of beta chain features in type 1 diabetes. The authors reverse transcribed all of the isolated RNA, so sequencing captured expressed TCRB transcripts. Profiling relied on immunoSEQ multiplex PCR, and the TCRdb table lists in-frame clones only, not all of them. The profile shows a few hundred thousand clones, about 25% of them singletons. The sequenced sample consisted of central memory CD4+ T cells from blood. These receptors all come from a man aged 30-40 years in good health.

CDR3 in amino acids: CAWSELETQYF. The DNA for the CDR3 is TGTGCCTGGAGTGAACTGGAGACCCAGTACTTC. This chain links TRBV30 with TRBJ2-5; D ambiguous. CDR1 and CDR2 from the germline V gene are GTSNPN and SVGIG (reference sequence). The CDR3 length is 11 residues. Trimming left V 1 base short and J 5 bases short, with 5 bases between.

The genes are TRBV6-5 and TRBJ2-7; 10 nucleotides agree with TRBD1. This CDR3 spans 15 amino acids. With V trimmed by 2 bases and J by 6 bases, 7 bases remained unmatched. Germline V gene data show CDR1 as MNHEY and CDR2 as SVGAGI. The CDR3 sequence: CASSYTKTGGSEQYF. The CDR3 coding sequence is TGTGCCAGCAGTTACACAAAGACAGGGGGCTCCGAGCAGTACTTC.

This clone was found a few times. This CDR3 is CAWTRFRSANHNEQFF. CDR3 nucleotide sequence: TGTGCCTGGACCCGTTTCCGTAGCGCGAATCACAATGAGCAGTTCTTC. The V call is TRBV30, the J call TRBJ2-1, with D tentatively TRBD2 (5 bases). The CDR3 contains 16 residues. Germline V gene sequence: CDR1 GTSNPN, CDR2 SVGIG (reference sequence). V lost 4 bases and J 5 bases, leaving 21 bases between the germline ends.

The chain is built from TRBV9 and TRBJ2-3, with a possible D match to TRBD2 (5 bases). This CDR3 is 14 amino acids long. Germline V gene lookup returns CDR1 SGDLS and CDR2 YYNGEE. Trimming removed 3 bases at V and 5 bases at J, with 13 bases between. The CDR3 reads CASSGQTSRDTQYF. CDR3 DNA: TGTGCCAGCAGCGGCCAAACTAGTCGAGATACGCAGTATTTT. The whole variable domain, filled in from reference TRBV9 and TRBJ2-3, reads DSGVTQTPKHLITATGQRVTLRCSPRSGDLSVYWYQQSLDQGLQFLIQYYNGEERAKGNILERFSAQQFPDLHSELNLSSLELGDSALYFCASSGQTSRDTQYFGPGTRLTVL.

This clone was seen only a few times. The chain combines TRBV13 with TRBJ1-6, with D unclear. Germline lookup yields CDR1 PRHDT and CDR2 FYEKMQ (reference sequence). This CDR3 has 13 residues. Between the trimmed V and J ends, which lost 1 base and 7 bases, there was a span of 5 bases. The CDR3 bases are TGTGCCAGCAGCTTAGCCCCGAATTCACCCCTCCACTTT. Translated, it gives CASSLAPNSPLHF.

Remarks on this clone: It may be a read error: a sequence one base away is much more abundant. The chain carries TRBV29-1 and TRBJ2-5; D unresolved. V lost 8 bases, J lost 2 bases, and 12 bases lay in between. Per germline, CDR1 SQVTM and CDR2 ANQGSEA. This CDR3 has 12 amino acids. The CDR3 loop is CSTDPGQETQYF. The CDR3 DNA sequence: TGCAGCACCGACCCCGGTCAAGAGACCCAGTACTTC. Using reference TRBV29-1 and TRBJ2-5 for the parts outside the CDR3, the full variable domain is SAVISQKPSRDICQRGTSLTIQCQVDSQVTMMFWYRQQPGQSLTLIATANQGSEATYESGFVIDKFPISRPNLTFSTLTVSNMSPEDSSIYLCSTDPGQETQYFGPGTRLLVL.

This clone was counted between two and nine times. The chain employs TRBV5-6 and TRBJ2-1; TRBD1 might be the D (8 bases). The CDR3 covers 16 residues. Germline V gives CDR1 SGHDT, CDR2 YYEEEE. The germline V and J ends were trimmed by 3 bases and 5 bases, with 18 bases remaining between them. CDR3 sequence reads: CASSSGQGGQHNEQFF. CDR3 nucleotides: TGTGCCAGCAGCTCCGGACAGGGAGGGCAGCACAATGAGCAGTTCTTC. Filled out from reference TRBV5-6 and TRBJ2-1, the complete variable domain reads DAGVTQSPTHLIKTRGQQVTLRCSPKSGHDTVSWYQQALGQGPQFIFQYYEEEERQRGNFPDRFSGHQFPNYSSELNVNALLLGDSALYLCASSSGQGGQHNEQFFGPGTRLTVL.

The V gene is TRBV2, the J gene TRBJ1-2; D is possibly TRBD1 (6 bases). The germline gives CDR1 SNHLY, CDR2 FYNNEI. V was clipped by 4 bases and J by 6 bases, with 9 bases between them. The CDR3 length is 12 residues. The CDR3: CASSGTDHGYTF. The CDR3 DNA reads TGTGCCAGCAGTGGGACAGACCATGGCTACACCTTC.

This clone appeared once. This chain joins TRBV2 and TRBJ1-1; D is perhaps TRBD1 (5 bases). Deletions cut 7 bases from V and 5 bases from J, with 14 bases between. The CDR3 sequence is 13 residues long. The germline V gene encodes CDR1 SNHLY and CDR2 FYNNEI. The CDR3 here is CASTGTSGTEAFF. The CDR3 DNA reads TGTGCCAGCACCGGGACCTCGGGAACTGAAGCTTTCTTT.

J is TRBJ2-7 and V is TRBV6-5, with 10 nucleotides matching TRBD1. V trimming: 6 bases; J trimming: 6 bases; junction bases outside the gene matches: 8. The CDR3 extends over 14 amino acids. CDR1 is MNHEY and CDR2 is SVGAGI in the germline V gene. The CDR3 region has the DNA TGTGCCAGCAGAGGCCGGGACAGGGGCCGCGAGCAGTACTTC. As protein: CASRGRDRGREQYF.

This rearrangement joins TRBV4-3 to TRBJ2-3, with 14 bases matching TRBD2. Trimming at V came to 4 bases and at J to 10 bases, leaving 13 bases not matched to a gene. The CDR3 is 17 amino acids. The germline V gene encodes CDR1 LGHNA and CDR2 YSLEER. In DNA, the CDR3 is TGCGCCAGCAGCCCCTTCTCGACTAGCGGGAGGGCCGATTCGCAGTATTTT. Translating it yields CASSPFSTSGRADSQYF.

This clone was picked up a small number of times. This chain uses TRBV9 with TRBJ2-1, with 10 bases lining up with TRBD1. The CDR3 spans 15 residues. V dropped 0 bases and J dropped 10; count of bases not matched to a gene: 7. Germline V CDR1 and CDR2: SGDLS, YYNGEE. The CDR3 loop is CASSVAPTGGWEQFF. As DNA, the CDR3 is TGTGCCAGCAGCGTAGCTCCGACAGGGGGCTGGGAGCAGTTCTTC.

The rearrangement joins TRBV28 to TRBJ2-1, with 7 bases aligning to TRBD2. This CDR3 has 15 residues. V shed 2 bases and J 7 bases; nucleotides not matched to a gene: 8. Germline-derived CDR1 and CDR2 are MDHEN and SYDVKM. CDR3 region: CASSLGGGSVNEQFF. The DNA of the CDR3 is TGTGCCAGCAGTTTAGGGGGAGGGAGCGTGAATGAGCAGTTCTTC.

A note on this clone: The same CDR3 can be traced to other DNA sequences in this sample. The CDR3 is CASSYRGYNEQFF. DNA of the CDR3: TGTGCCAGCAGTTACCGAGGCTACAATGAGCAGTTCTTC. The V call is TRBV6-5, the J call TRBJ2-1; no firm D call. The CDR3 consists of 13 residues. CDR1 MNHEY and CDR2 SVGAGI come from the germline V gene. The germline V and J ends were trimmed by 2 bases and 3 bases, with 5 bases remaining between them.

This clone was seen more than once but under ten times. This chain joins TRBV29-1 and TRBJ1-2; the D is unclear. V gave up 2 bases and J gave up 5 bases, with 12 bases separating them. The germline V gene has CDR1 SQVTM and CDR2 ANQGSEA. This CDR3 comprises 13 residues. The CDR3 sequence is CSVESGFRYGYTF. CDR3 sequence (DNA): TGCAGCGTTGAATCGGGATTCCGGTATGGCTACACCTTC.

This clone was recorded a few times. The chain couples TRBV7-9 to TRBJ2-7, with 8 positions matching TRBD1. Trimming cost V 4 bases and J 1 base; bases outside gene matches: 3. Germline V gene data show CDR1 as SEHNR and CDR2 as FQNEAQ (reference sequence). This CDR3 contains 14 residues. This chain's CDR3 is CASSYYRGSYEQYF. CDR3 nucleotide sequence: TGTGCCAGCAGCTACTACAGGGGGTCCTACGAGCAGTACTTC. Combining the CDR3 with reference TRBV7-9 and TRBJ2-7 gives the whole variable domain DTGVSQNPRHKITKRGQNVTFRCDPISEHNRLYWYRQTLGQGPEFLTYFQNEAQLEKSRLLSDRFSAERPKGSFSTLEIQRTEQGDSAMYLCASSYYRGSYEQYFGPGTRLTVT.

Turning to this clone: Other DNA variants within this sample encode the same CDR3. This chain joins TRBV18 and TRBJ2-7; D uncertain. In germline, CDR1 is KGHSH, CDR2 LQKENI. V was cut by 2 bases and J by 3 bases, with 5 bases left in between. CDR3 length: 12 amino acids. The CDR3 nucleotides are TGTGCCAGCTCACCAGGCCGCTACGAGCAGTACTTC. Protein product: CASSPGRYEQYF.

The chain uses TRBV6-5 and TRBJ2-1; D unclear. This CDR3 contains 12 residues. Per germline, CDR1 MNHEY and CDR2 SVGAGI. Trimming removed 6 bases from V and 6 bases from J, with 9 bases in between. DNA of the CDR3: TGTGCCAGCAGGATTAGTAGCAATGAGCAGTTCTTC. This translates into CASRISSNEQFF.

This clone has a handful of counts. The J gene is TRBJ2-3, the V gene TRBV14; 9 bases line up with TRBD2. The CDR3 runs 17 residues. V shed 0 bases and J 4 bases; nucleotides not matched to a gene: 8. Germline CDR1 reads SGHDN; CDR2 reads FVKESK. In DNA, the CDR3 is TGTGCCAGCAGCCAAGATAAGTCTAGCGGGACGGCAGATACGCAGTATTTT. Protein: CASSQDKSSGTADTQYF.

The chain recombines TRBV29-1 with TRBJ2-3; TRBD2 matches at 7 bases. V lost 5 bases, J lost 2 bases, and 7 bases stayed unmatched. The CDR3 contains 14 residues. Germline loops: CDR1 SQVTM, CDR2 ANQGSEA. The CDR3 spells CSVSGGSDTDTQYF. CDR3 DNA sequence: TGCAGCGTTTCGGGAGGTTCCGACACAGATACGCAGTATTTT.

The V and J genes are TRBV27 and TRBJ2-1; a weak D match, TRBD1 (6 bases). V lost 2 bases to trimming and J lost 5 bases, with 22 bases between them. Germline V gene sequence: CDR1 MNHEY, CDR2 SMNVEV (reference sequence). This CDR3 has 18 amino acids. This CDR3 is CASSLPVVHRVSHNEQFF. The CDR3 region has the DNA TGTGCCAGCAGTTTACCTGTGGTACACAGGGTTAGTCACAATGAGCAGTTCTTC.

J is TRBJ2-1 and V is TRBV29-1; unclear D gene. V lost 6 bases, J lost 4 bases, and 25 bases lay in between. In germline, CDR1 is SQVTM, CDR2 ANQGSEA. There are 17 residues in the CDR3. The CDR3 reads CSVRTEEDTRRYNEQFF. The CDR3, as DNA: TGCAGCGTGCGGACCGAAGAAGACACCCGTCGGTACAATGAGCAGTTCTTC.

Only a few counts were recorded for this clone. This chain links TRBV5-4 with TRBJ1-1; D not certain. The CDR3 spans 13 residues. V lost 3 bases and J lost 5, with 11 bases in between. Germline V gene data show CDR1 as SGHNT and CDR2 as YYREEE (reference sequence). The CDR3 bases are TGTGCCAGCAGCTCACGCTGGGGAACTGAAGCTTTCTTT. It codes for CASSSRWGTEAFF.

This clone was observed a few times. The CDR3 region is CASSPQAGMAEAFF. DNA of the CDR3: TGTGCCAGCTCACCACAGGCGGGGATGGCTGAAGCTTTCTTT. This chain links TRBV18 with TRBJ1-1; unclear D gene. The CDR3 length is 14 residues. The V end was cut by 1 base, the J end by 6 bases, with 12 bases between. CDR1 and CDR2 (germline): KGHSH, LQKENI.

In DNA form, the CDR3 reads TGTGCCAGCAGCTCCATTCGAGGGTCCTACAATGAGCAGTTCTTC. It codes for CASSSIRGSYNEQFF. The rearrangement uses TRBV11-2 and TRBJ2-1, with D perhaps TRBD2 (5 bases). CDR1 and CDR2 (germline): SGHAT, FQNNGV. V lost 4 bases and J lost 1, with 11 bases in between. CDR3 size: 15 residues.

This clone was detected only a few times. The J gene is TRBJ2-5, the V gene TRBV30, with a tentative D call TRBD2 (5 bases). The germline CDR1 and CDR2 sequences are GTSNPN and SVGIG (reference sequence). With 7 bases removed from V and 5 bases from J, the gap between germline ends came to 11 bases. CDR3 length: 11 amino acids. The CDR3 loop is CASEAAETQYF. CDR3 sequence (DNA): TGTGCCTCGGAGGCGGCTGAGACCCAGTACTTC.